A selection of T cell receptor beta chains follows, all from one sample in a study of shared clonotypes between healthy human individuals. The repertoire was sequenced with immunoSEQ multiplex PCR; TCRdb's copy has only in-frame clones and lacks some. Of roughly 700,000 clones listed, roughly 91% are singletons. Specimen: memory CD8+ T cells from PBMCs. All receptors derive from a man aged 18 to 29 in good health. Some clones in this sample may be carry-over from other donors' samples. Each CDR3 is given with its conserved first and last residue. D genes are given only for firm matches. The size entry is marked missing in some rows and otherwise reads once, few, many or a size class.

abundance	d_gene	v_gene	j_gene	CDR3aa	CDR3nt
NA	NA	TRBV9	TRBJ2-1	CASSVVGPKGNEQFF	TGTGCCAGCAGCGTAGTTGGTCCCAAGGGCAATGAGCAGTTCTTC
once	TRBD1	TRBV4-2	TRBJ1-2	CASSLGQGEGYGYTF	TGTGCCAGCAGCCTCGGACAGGGCGAGGGCTATGGCTACACCTTC
NA	NA	TRBV5-4	TRBJ2-7	CASSFGPLGEQYF	TGTGCCAGCAGCTTCGGGCCGCTGGGCGAGCAGTACTTC
NA	NA	TRBV7-2	TRBJ2-7	CASRVGSIGGEQYF	TGTGCCAGCAGGGTGGGTAGTATTGGCGGCGAGCAGTACTTC
NA	NA	TRBV9	TRBJ1-2	CASSVGKGARQDPFSGYTF	TGTGCCAGCAGCGTAGGAAAAGGAGCGAGACAGGACCCCTTTTCTGGCTACACCTTC
few	NA	TRBV9	TRBJ2-1	CASSGGGMIYNEQFF	TGTGCCAGCAGCGGAGGGGGGATGATTTACAATGAGCAGTTCTTC
NA	TRBD1	TRBV9	TRBJ2-5	CASSPRGGTGRETQYF	TGTGCCAGCAGCCCACGGGGTGGGACAGGCCGGGAGACCCAGTACTTC
once	NA	TRBV7-8	TRBJ2-7	CASSLGAGPSYEQYF	TGTGCCAGCAGCTTAGGGGCAGGTCCTTCCTACGAGCAGTACTTC
once	TRBD2	TRBV5-1	TRBJ2-2	CASSLSGRATGELFF	TGCGCCAGCAGCCTTAGCGGGAGGGCCACCGGGGAGCTGTTTTTT
NA	NA	TRBV6-5	TRBJ2-7	CASSRTEVYEQYF	TGTGCCAGCAGCCGCACTGAGGTATACGAGCAGTACTTC
NA	NA	TRBV29-1	TRBJ2-7	CSVEVDISYEQYF	TGCAGCGTTGAAGTGGACATATCCTACGAGCAGTACTTC
NA	NA	TRBV14	TRBJ2-2	CASSQLNEALYTGELFF	TGTGCCAGCAGCCAACTTAACGAAGCGCTTTACACCGGGGAGCTGTTTTTT
NA	NA	TRBV18	TRBJ1-1	CASSPGRMNTEAFF	TGTGCCAGCTCACCGGGCAGGATGAACACTGAAGCTTTCTTT
NA	NA	TRBV4-1	TRBJ2-1	CASSLLYSPREQFF	TGCGCCAGCAGCCTTCTCTATTCGCCTAGGGAGCAGTTCTTC
NA	NA	TRBV6-5	TRBJ2-3	CASRTTGIDPYF	TGTGCCAGCAGGACCACAGGGATTGATCCGTATTTT
NA	TRBD2	TRBV28	TRBJ2-7	CASSPRTSGSSYEQYF	TGTGCCAGCAGTCCAAGGACTAGCGGGAGCTCCTACGAGCAGTACTTC
NA	TRBD2	TRBV5-1	TRBJ2-2	CASSLAAAGTSGIGGELFF	TGCGCCAGCAGCTTGGCCGCAGCTGGGACTAGCGGGATTGGCGGGGAGCTGTTTTTT
few	NA	TRBV6-4	TRBJ2-1	CASSVDWNGYNEQFF	TGTGCCAGCAGTGTAGACTGGAATGGCTACAATGAGCAGTTCTTC
NA	TRBD1	TRBV10-3	TRBJ2-7	CAISDHDRDPYEQYF	TGTGCCATCAGTGACCACGACAGGGACCCCTACGAGCAGTACTTC
NA	NA	TRBV19	TRBJ1-2	CASTETNYGYTF	TGTGCCAGTACGGAAACTAACTATGGCTACACCTTC
NA	TRBD2	TRBV4-1	TRBJ2-1	CASSQVWREGHSEQFF	TGCGCCAGCAGCCAAGTTTGGCGGGAGGGCCATTCTGAGCAGTTCTTC
NA	NA	TRBV7-2	TRBJ1-1	CASSSLEWEAFF	TGTGCCAGCAGCTCTTTAGAGTGGGAGGCTTTCTTT
NA	NA	TRBV29-1	TRBJ2-5	CSGTVDFGYQETQYF	TGCAGCGGGACGGTAGATTTCGGGTACCAAGAGACCCAGTACTTC
NA	NA	TRBV28	TRBJ2-3	CASSLTFTDTQYF	TGTGCCAGCAGTTTAACCTTCACAGATACGCAGTATTTT
once	TRBD1	TRBV7-2	TRBJ2-1	CASSLGPRDRQFF	TGTGCCAGCAGCTTAGGACCCCGGGACAGACAGTTCTTC
NA	NA	TRBV10-3	TRBJ2-7	CAISYDSTYEQYF	TGTGCCATCAGTTATGACAGTACCTACGAGCAGTACTTC
once	TRBD1	TRBV5-6	TRBJ1-3	CASSFGTGSSGNTIYF	TGTGCCAGCAGCTTCGGGACAGGGAGCTCTGGAAACACCATATATTTT
NA	NA	TRBV4-3	TRBJ2-1	CASSQGASKYNEQFF	TGCGCCAGCAGCCAGGGGGCGTCTAAATACAATGAGCAGTTCTTC
NA	TRBD1	TRBV7-9	TRBJ2-7	CASRQAGQGVYEQYF	TGTGCCAGCAGGCAGGCGGGACAGGGGGTTTACGAGCAGTACTTC
NA	NA	TRBV2	TRBJ2-1	CASSPPPGQYNEQFF	TGTGCCAGCAGTCCCCCCCCCGGACAGTACAATGAGCAGTTCTTC
NA	NA	TRBV7-2	TRBJ2-5	CASSLPRRETQYF	TGTGCCAGCAGCCTACCTCGGAGAGAGACCCAGTACTTC
NA	NA	TRBV5-1	TRBJ1-3	CASSWTVGNTIYF	TGCGCCAGCAGCTGGACAGTCGGAAACACCATATATTTT
NA	TRBD1	TRBV28	TRBJ1-2	CASSPIGTGTNYGYTF	TGTGCCAGCAGTCCGATAGGGACAGGGACCAACTATGGCTACACCTTC
NA	NA	TRBV19	TRBJ1-1	CASSISWGGGTEAFF	TGTGCCAGTAGTATCTCCTGGGGGGGAGGGACTGAAGCTTTCTTT
NA	NA	TRBV6-5	TRBJ2-2	CASSYKGPPTGELFF	TGTGCCAGCAGTTACAAGGGGCCACCCACCGGGGAGCTGTTTTTT
NA	TRBD1	TRBV28	TRBJ2-2	CASSLYRGRTGELFF	TGTGCCAGCAGTTTATACAGGGGGCGCACCGGGGAGCTGTTTTTT
NA	NA	TRBV27	TRBJ2-7	CASSLRGPQEQYF	TGTGCCAGCAGTTTAAGGGGCCCTCAAGAGCAGTACTTC
NA	NA	TRBV11-3	TRBJ2-2	CASSPRGAGELFF	TGTGCCAGCAGCCCCCGGGGAGCGGGTGAGCTGTTTTTT
once	TRBD2	TRBV29-1	TRBJ2-2	CSVRLATGELFF	TGCAGCGTTCGACTAGCGACCGGGGAGCTGTTTTTT
few	NA	TRBV10-3	TRBJ2-7	CAISESAGFVQYF	TGTGCCATCAGTGAGTCGGCGGGGTTTGTGCAGTACTTC
NA	NA	TRBV7-3	TRBJ1-3	CASSLTSREGNTIYF	TGTGCCAGCAGCTTAACGTCCAGGGAAGGAAACACCATATATTTT
NA	TRBD1	TRBV9	TRBJ2-5	CASSVGGTGAEETQYF	TGTGCCAGCAGCGTAGGCGGGACAGGGGCCGAGGAGACCCAGTACTTC
few	NA	TRBV5-4	TRBJ2-2	CASSFPMSGTGELFF	TGTGCCAGCAGCTTCCCAATGTCGGGCACCGGGGAGCTGTTTTTT
once	TRBD1	TRBV7-9	TRBJ2-3	CASEDRVPDTQYF	TGTGCCAGTGAGGACAGGGTCCCAGATACGCAGTATTTT
NA	NA	TRBV10-3	TRBJ1-2	CAISEMGGAPYGYTF	TGTGCCATCAGTGAGATGGGGGGGGCCCCCTATGGCTACACCTTC
NA	NA	TRBV11-2	TRBJ1-1	CASSLVGGETEAFF	TGTGCCAGCAGCTTAGTTGGAGGAGAAACTGAAGCTTTCTTT
NA	NA	TRBV28	TRBJ2-7	CASSPTGYYREQYF	TGTGCCAGCAGTCCTACAGGGTACTACCGCGAGCAGTACTTC
NA	NA	TRBV29-1	TRBJ2-7	CSGRMPPTYEQYF	TGCAGCGGACGTATGCCCCCCACCTACGAGCAGTACTTC
NA	NA	TRBV25-1	TRBJ2-6	CASSSITLASGANVLTF	TGTGCCAGCAGTTCGATCACCCTGGCTTCTGGGGCCAACGTCCTGACTTTC
NA	NA	TRBV28	TRBJ2-1	CASSFQVTGDEQFF	TGTGCCAGCAGTTTCCAGGTAACCGGCGATGAGCAGTTCTTC
once	TRBD2	TRBV7-9	TRBJ2-1	CASSQSGGARGEQFF	TGTGCCAGCAGCCAGAGCGGGGGCGCAAGGGGTGAGCAGTTCTTC
NA	NA	TRBV4-3	TRBJ2-7	CASSYRDGSYEQYF	TGCGCCAGCAGCTATAGGGACGGCTCCTACGAGCAGTACTTC
NA	TRBD2	TRBV7-3	TRBJ2-1	CASSHFSGSSYNEQFF	TGTGCCAGCAGCCACTTCAGCGGGAGCTCCTACAATGAGCAGTTCTTC
NA	TRBD1	TRBV6-5	TRBJ2-7	CASSTGAQRDEQYF	TGTGCCAGCTCGACAGGGGCCCAGAGGGACGAGCAGTACTTC
NA	NA	TRBV30	TRBJ2-6	CAWSRGAGLSGANVLTF	TGTGCCTGGAGTCGGGGGGCAGGGCTCTCTGGGGCCAACGTCCTGACTTTC
NA	NA	TRBV9	TRBJ1-1	CASSPTRGGTEAFF	TGTGCCAGCAGCCCAACCCGGGGGGGTACTGAAGCTTTCTTT
NA	TRBD1	TRBV5-5	TRBJ2-5	CASSYGTAFGETQYF	TGTGCCAGCAGCTACGGGACAGCCTTTGGGGAGACCCAGTACTTC
once	NA	TRBV27	TRBJ2-1	CASSFQGQSYYEQFF	TGTGCCAGCAGTTTTCAGGGGCAGAGTTATTATGAGCAGTTCTTC
NA	NA	TRBV10-2	TRBJ1-5	CASSGSRDTSNQPQHF	TGCGCCAGCAGCGGGAGCCGGGACACAAGCAATCAGCCCCAGCATTTT
NA	TRBD2	TRBV7-2	TRBJ2-7	CASSSPPSGEKYF	TGTGCCAGCAGCTCCCCACCTAGCGGGGAAAAGTACTTC